A single sample is the source of the 14 T cell receptor beta chains below, sequenced in a study of response to subunit inactivated influenza vaccine (dated by TCRdb to the late 2010s). Library preparation used RT-PCR. Instrument on record: Illumina HiSeq 2500. TCRdb trimmed the raw reads at Q25, called clones with MiXCR and kept productive beta chains. Entries that share a CDR3 protein sequence are merged under the most common genes and DNA. Within this sample are a few hundred thousand distinct CDR3 sequences, with just over 20% of them counted one time only. The biggest ten clones account for around 9.6% of the sample. Sample: PBMCs from blood, taken about 20 months after vaccination. These receptors were taken from a man aged 45-69 years who received an inactivated influenza vaccine. Donor details come from another sample of the same person, matched by shared clones.

This rearrangement joins TRBV5-1 to TRBJ2-5; D not resolved. The germline V gene has CDR1 SGHRS and CDR2 YFSETQ. The CDR3 spans 12 residues. V shed 0 bases and J shed 5 bases, with 5 bases lying between them. CDR3 bases: TGCGCCAGCAGCTTGGATAAGGAGACCCAGTACTTC. Its protein is CASSLDKETQYF.

This CDR3 reads CASSRRTGRSPEQYF. In nucleotides, the CDR3 is TGTGCCAGCAGCCGGAGGACAGGGAGATCTCCCGAGCAGTACTTC. The J gene is TRBJ2-7, the V gene TRBV7-2; 8 nucleotides match TRBD1. J was trimmed by 6 bases and V by 5 bases; bases with no gene match: 12. The CDR3 contains 15 residues. The V gene's germline CDR1 is SGHTA and CDR2 FQGNSA.

This clonotype was detected only a few times. The V call is TRBV29-1, the J call TRBJ2-1; the D gene is possibly TRBD1 (6 bases). The germline V gene encodes CDR1 SQVTM and CDR2 ANQGSEA. V dropped 4 bases and J dropped 4 bases, with 14 bases sitting between them. The CDR3 is 14 amino acids. In DNA, the CDR3 is TGCAGCGTTGCGGGCAGGGGAAGGTACAATGAGCAGTTCTTC. It codes for CSVAGRGRYNEQFF.

The rearrangement joins TRBV28 to TRBJ1-1; D possibly corresponds to TRBD1 (6 bases). Germline CDR1 and CDR2: MDHEN and SYDVKM. CDR3 length: 14 residues. The V end lost 3 bases, the J end lost 10 bases, and 18 bases lay between the germline ends. CDR3 sequence reads: CASSFLGALGVAFF. CDR3 coding DNA: TGTGCCAGCAGTTTCCTGGGGGCCCTAGGGGTAGCTTTCTTT.

The chain couples TRBV7-2 to TRBJ1-5, with D perhaps matching TRBD1 (5 bases). The V end lost 7 bases, the J end lost 6 bases, and 19 bases lay between the germline ends. This CDR3 comprises 15 residues. CDR1 and CDR2 from the germline V gene are SGHTA and FQGNSA. Written as DNA, the CDR3 is TGTGCCAGCACGTTAGGGTCCAGGGCGGGTCAGCCCCAGCATTTT. Protein sequence: CASTLGSRAGQPQHF. Drawing the rest from reference TRBV7-2 and TRBJ1-5, the complete variable domain is GAGVSQSPSNKVTEKGKDVELRCDPISGHTALYWYRQSLGQGLEFLIYFQGNSAPDKSGLPSDRFSAERTGGSVSTLTIQRTQQEDSAVYLCASTLGSRAGQPQHFGDGTRLSIL.

The V gene is TRBV29-1, the J gene TRBJ2-5; 9 bases match TRBD2. Germline V gene lookup returns CDR1 SQVTM and CDR2 ANQGSEA. The CDR3 has 15 amino acids. V trimming: 1 base; J trimming: 5 bases; junction bases outside the gene matches: 8. In nucleotides, the CDR3 is TGCAGCGTTGAAGGGCTAGCGGGGACCCACGAGACCCAGTACTTC. Translated: CSVEGLAGTHETQYF.

This clonotype came up a few times. The chain has TRBV4-3 and TRBJ1-4; the match to TRBD1 covers 7 bases. The V gene end was trimmed by 0 bases and the J gene end by 6 bases; junction bases not matched to a gene: 16. The V gene's germline CDR1 is LGHNA and CDR2 YSLEER. The length of the CDR3 is 19 residues. The chain's CDR3 is CASSQDQGVFRIGYEKLFF. In nucleotides, the CDR3 is TGCGCCAGCAGCCAAGATCAGGGGGTTTTTAGGATAGGCTATGAAAAACTGTTTTTT.

This chain connects TRBV7-3 to TRBJ2-1; 8 positions agree with TRBD2. V trimming: 5 bases; J trimming: 7 bases; junction bases outside the gene matches: 4. CDR3 length equals 13 residues. In germline, CDR1 is SGHTA, CDR2 FQGTGA. The CDR3 DNA is TGTGCCAGCAGCCCCTCGGGGGGGAATGAGCAGTTCTTC. Protein: CASSPSGGNEQFF.

J is TRBJ2-2 and V is TRBV20-1; 7 bases align to TRBD1. Germline CDR1 DFQATT, CDR2 SNEGSKA (reference sequence). The CDR3 length is 12 residues. Losses at the gene ends were 6 bases for V and 5 bases for J; bases not matched to a gene: 3. Here the CDR3 DNA reads TGCAGTGCCCACAGGGGAACCGGGGAGCTGTTTTTT. Amino acids: CSAHRGTGELFF.

With respect to this clonotype: This likely comes from a read error, as the CDR3 has no conserved phenylalanine or tryptophan at its end. CDR3 region: CSARDGTSPQETQYY. CDR3 DNA: TGCAGTGCTAGAGATGGGACTAGCCCACAAGAGACCCAGTACTAC. This rearrangement joins TRBV20-1 to TRBJ2-5, with 9 nucleotides matching TRBD2. Germline CDR1 is DFQATT and CDR2 is SNEGSKA (reference sequence). This CDR3 is built from 15 residues. With V trimmed by 0 bases and J by 2 bases, 4 bases remained unmatched.

This clonotype was recorded a few times. The chain links TRBV24-1 to TRBJ1-6; D is undetermined. The CDR3 length is 14 residues. Germline values: CDR1 KGHDR, CDR2 SFDVKD. The V end lost 3 bases, the J end lost 7 bases, and 9 bases lay between the germline ends. The CDR3 region is CATSDPRSNSPLHF. The CDR3 nucleotides read TGTGCCACCAGTGATCCCCGGTCGAATTCACCCCTCCACTTT.

The chain combines TRBV29-1 with TRBJ2-5, with TRBD1 identical over 7 bases. Per the germline V gene, CDR1 is SQVTM and CDR2 is ANQGSEA. The CDR3 is made up of 14 amino acids. After removal of 4 bases from V and 4 bases from J, the junction contained 9 bases not matched to a gene. This CDR3 is CSVGATGLRETQYF. CDR3 coding DNA: TGCAGCGTTGGTGCGACAGGGCTTAGAGAGACCCAGTACTTC.

Many counts were recorded for this clonotype. The chain recombines TRBV12-3 or TRBV12-4 with TRBJ1-1; no clear D. V was shortened by 5 bases and J by 2 bases, with 12 bases between the two germline ends. The CDR3 extends over 14 amino acids. This CDR3 reads CASSLRMSNTEAFF. The CDR3 DNA is TGTGCCAGCAGTCTACGGATGTCTAACACTGAAGCTTTCTTT.

Only a few counts were recorded for this clonotype. The chain combines TRBV6-5 with TRBJ1-2, with 10 bases matching TRBD1. This CDR3 is built from 16 residues. V lost 4 bases and J lost 8; bases outside the gene matches: 13. The germline V gene encodes CDR1 MNHEY and CDR2 SVGAGI. Written as DNA, the CDR3 is TGTGCCAGCAGTTCGCCCAGGGGACAGGGGTTGGGGGGCTACACCTTC. It encodes CASSSPRGQGLGGYTF.